The present TCR beta chain was sequenced within a study of T-cell memory formation after mild COVID-19. Whole-study context: Clusters were largely donor specific.

TCRdb reanalysed the 5' RACE reads using MiXCR and keeps one entry per CDR3 protein. The sample includes 120,000 or so distinct CDR3 sequences, approximately 15% of them seen just once. Overall study findings and caveats: Memory cells collected pre-infection included some clones that later responded, suggesting cross-reactive memory joined.

This clonotype was detected a few times. The antigen is not known. The sample consisted of PBMCs or a T cell subset sorted from them (not recorded which). The source is an adult woman who had mild COVID-19 (a few samples of this study predate the infection). Cell type and time point are not known.

CDR3 sequence reads: CASSQDPRAGALNSNYGYTF. The CDR3 DNA reads TGTGCCAGCAGCCAAGACCCTAGGGCAGGGGCCCTCAACTCTAACTATGGCTACACCTTC. The J gene is TRBJ1-2, the V gene TRBV3-1; D might be TRBD1 (6 bases). The V end was cut by 0 bases, the J end by 0 bases, with 23 bases between. The CDR3 covers 20 residues. Germline-derived CDR1 and CDR2 are LGHDT and YNNKEL (reference sequence).